The 28 T cell receptor beta chains listed next were all sequenced from one sample in a study of PD-1 blockade in classical Hodgkin lymphoma. Measured with immunoSEQ multiplex PCR; TCRdb has only the in-frame clones, and not every one. Of 20,000 or so clones in the sample, around 80% were seen once. Time point meaning: cycle 4 day 1 (C4D1), after less than seven weeks of nivolumab. Each and every patient relapsed after autologous stem cell transplantation, and patients got differing brentuximab vedotin exposure. This material consisted of peripheral blood mononuclear cells (PBMCs), taken before the fourth cycle of nivolumab. The receptors shown here come from a human donor with classical Hodgkin lymphoma.

The V gene is TRBV4-2, the J gene TRBJ2-3, with D tentatively TRBD1 or TRBD2 (5 bases each). The ends were cut back, 3 bases at V and 0 bases at J, with 19 bases in the middle. This CDR3 is 18 amino acids long. Germline CDR1 reads LGHNA; CDR2 reads YNFKEQ. The CDR3 bases are TGTGCCAGCAGCCAGGGGGTTCAGACTGGTGCTAGCACAGATACGCAGTATTTT. This encodes CASSQGVQTGASTDTQYF.

This clone was seen just once. This chain connects TRBV2 to TRBJ1-2; maybe TRBD1 (5 bases). The CDR3 covers 14 residues. The ends were cut back, 6 bases at V and 0 bases at J, with 11 bases in the middle. Germline V gives CDR1 SNHLY, CDR2 FYNNEI. CDR3 in amino acids: CASSIGTANYGYTF. DNA for the CDR3: TGTGCCAGCAGCATAGGGACGGCTAACTATGGCTACACCTTC. Filled out from reference TRBV2 and TRBJ1-2, the complete variable domain reads EPEVTQTPSHQVTQMGQEVILRCVPISNHLYFYWYRQILGQKVEFLVSFYNNEISEKSEIFDDQFSVERPDGSNFTLKIRSTKLEDSAMYFCASSIGTANYGYTFGSGTRLTVV.

J is TRBJ2-5 and V is TRBV28, with D unclear. Per germline, CDR1 MDHEN and CDR2 SYDVKM. The CDR3 consists of 14 residues. Trimming shortened V by 8 bases and J by 2 bases, and 15 bases separated the two germline ends. The CDR3 loop reads CASGGDWDQETQYF. CDR3 coding DNA: TGTGCCAGCGGCGGAGACTGGGATCAAGAGACCCAGTACTTC.

The V call is TRBV4-3, the J call TRBJ2-4; perhaps TRBD1 as D (5 bases). The CDR3 runs 17 residues. The germline V gene has CDR1 LGHNA and CDR2 YSLEER. Trimming removed 4 bases from V and 1 base from J, with 17 bases in between. In DNA, the CDR3 is TGCGCCAGCAGCCTCTCCTTCAGGGTAGAGGCCAAAAACATTCAGTACTTC. Translating it yields CASSLSFRVEAKNIQYF.

This clone was counted once. The J gene is TRBJ2-1, the V gene TRBV19, with a possible D match to TRBD2 (6 bases). In germline, CDR1 is LNHDA, CDR2 SQIVND (reference sequence). The CDR3 is 14 amino acids. V lost 3 bases and J 1 base, leaving 7 bases between the germline ends. The DNA for the CDR3 is TGTGCCAGTAGTATCGGGGGATCCTACAATGAGCAGTTCTTC. It encodes CASSIGGSYNEQFF.

The gene calls are TRBV28 and TRBJ1-1; 8 nucleotides agree with TRBD1. The CDR3 spans 14 residues. Per germline, CDR1 MDHEN and CDR2 SYDVKM. V trimming: 6 bases; J trimming: 0 bases; junction bases outside the gene matches: 3. CDR3 in DNA: TGTGCCAGCAGCCTGGGACAGGTGAACACTGAAGCTTTCTTT. Translation gives CASSLGQVNTEAFF.

V and J are TRBV7-7 and TRBJ2-7, with TRBD1 identical over 8 bases. The V gene end was trimmed by 2 bases and the J gene end by 5 bases; junction bases not matched to a gene: 2. This CDR3 is 13 amino acids long. Per germline, CDR1 SSHAT and CDR2 FNYEAQ (reference sequence). In DNA form, the CDR3 reads TGTGCCAGCAGCTTAAACAGGGGGAACGAGCAGTACTTC. Protein product: CASSLNRGNEQYF. Full variable domain (remainder filled in from reference TRBV7-7 and TRBJ2-7): GAGVSQSPRYKVTKRGQDVTLRCDPISSHATLYWYQQALGQGPEFLTYFNYEAQPDKSGLPSDRFSAERPEGSISTLTIQRTEQRDSAMYRCASSLNRGNEQYFGPGTRLTVT.

This rearrangement joins TRBV30 to TRBJ1-1, with D perhaps TRBD1 (5 bases). Germline values: CDR1 GTSNPN, CDR2 SVGIG (reference sequence). V lost 4 bases to trimming and J lost 7 bases, with 10 bases between them. The CDR3 is 11 residues long. The CDR3, as DNA: TGTGCCTGGAAGGGGCACCGTGAAGCTTTCTTT. Translated, it gives CAWKGHREAFF.

V usage is TRBV4-2 and J usage is TRBJ2-2; 8 bases align to TRBD1. The CDR3 is 14 residues long. Trimming removed 3 bases from V and 6 bases from J; junction bases left unmatched: 3. Germline CDR1 is LGHNA and CDR2 is YNFKEQ. CDR3 nucleotides: TGTGCCAGCAGCCATCCGGACAGGGCCGGGGAGCTGTTTTTT. Translation gives CASSHPDRAGELFF.

The J gene is TRBJ1-5, the V gene TRBV27, with unresolved D. Trimming removed 7 bases at V and 4 bases at J, with 11 bases between. CDR3 size: 13 residues. In germline, CDR1 is MNHEY, CDR2 SMNVEV (reference sequence). The CDR3 sequence: CASTASLNQPQHF. The CDR3 bases are TGTGCCAGCACCGCTAGTTTGAATCAGCCCCAGCATTTT.

The chain combines TRBV27 with TRBJ2-3; 13 bases are shared with TRBD2. V gave up 2 bases and J gave up 8 bases; unmatched junction bases: 4. Germline V lookup: CDR1 MNHEY, CDR2 SMNVEV (reference sequence). The CDR3 runs 15 residues. As DNA, the CDR3 is TGTGCCAGCAGTTTAGGGACTAGCGGGACCTCTACGCAGTATTTT. It specifies CASSLGTSGTSTQYF.

This chain connects TRBV2 to TRBJ1-2, with D unresolved. The germline V and J ends were trimmed by 6 bases and 5 bases, with 7 bases remaining between them. From germline, CDR1 is SNHLY and CDR2 FYNNEI. The CDR3 totals 11 residues. The chain's CDR3 is CASSPRYGYTF. CDR3 sequence (DNA): TGTGCCAGCAGCCCAAGGTATGGCTACACCTTC.

The chain links TRBV10-1 to TRBJ1-2; perhaps TRBD1 as D (5 bases). This CDR3 comprises 15 residues. Germline lookup yields CDR1 WNHNN and CDR2 SYGVQD (reference sequence). Trimming took off 7 bases at V and 4 bases at J, with 19 bases between the two ends. The CDR3 DNA is TGCGCCAGCATCCTCCTCGCAGGGCTCCTCTATGGCTACACCTTC. Translated, it gives CASILLAGLLYGYTF.

This clone was picked up a small number of times. The CDR3 loop is CASSLTSERSYEQYF. The CDR3 nucleotides are TGTGCCAGCAGCCTCACCTCCGAAAGGTCCTACGAGCAGTACTTC. The gene calls are TRBV9 and TRBJ2-7; D gene ambiguous. Germline V lookup: CDR1 SGDLS, CDR2 YYNGEE. The CDR3 loop spans 15 amino acids. Trimming shortened V by 4 bases and J by 1 base, and 15 bases separated the two germline ends.

This chain uses TRBV2 with TRBJ1-1, with 10 bases identical to TRBD1. Germline CDR1 is SNHLY and CDR2 is FYNNEI. The CDR3 has 14 residues. V was pared by 5 bases and J by 3 bases, with 3 bases of the junction left unmatched. The CDR3 protein is CASSRQGADTEAFF. The CDR3 DNA is TGTGCCAGCAGTAGACAGGGGGCGGACACTGAAGCTTTCTTT.

The chain recombines TRBV14 with TRBJ1-2; possibly TRBD1 for D (6 bases). V shed 3 bases and J shed 4 bases, with 9 bases lying between them. The CDR3 loop spans 13 amino acids. From germline, CDR1 is SGHDN and CDR2 FVKESK. CDR3 loop: CASSQGAFYGYTF. CDR3 DNA: TGTGCCAGCAGCCAGGGGGCTTTCTATGGCTACACCTTC.

In this sample, this clone turned up a few times. The V call is TRBV29-1, the J call TRBJ1-2; D gene ambiguous. The CDR3 length is 13 residues. Germline CDR1 and CDR2: SQVTM and ANQGSEA. The V end was cut by 1 base, the J end by 5 bases, with 11 bases between. The CDR3 nucleotides are TGCAGCGTTGAAGTTTCAGGCATTTATGGCTACACCTTC. This translates into CSVEVSGIYGYTF.

The rearrangement uses TRBV28 and TRBJ1-3, with 7 bases lining up with TRBD1. J was trimmed by 3 bases and V by 8 bases; bases with no gene match: 10. The CDR3 is made up of 15 amino acids. CDR1 and CDR2 from the germline V gene are MDHEN and SYDVKM. The CDR3 DNA follows: TGTGCCAGCGGGACTGACAGGGTGGATGGAAACACCATATATTTT. Translating gives CASGTDRVDGNTIYF.

The chain joins TRBV5-1 to TRBJ2-2, with D unclear. Germline CDR1 is SGHRS and CDR2 is YFSETQ. The CDR3 has 14 residues. Trimming took 4 bases from V and 4 from J, leaving 11 bases between them. CDR3 coding DNA: TGCGCCAGCAGCCCCCTGACATTCACCGGGGAGCTGTTTTTT. This encodes CASSPLTFTGELFF.

The chain couples TRBV13 to TRBJ1-3; possible D gene TRBD1, 5 bases. Germline V gene lookup returns CDR1 PRHDT and CDR2 FYEKMQ (reference sequence). Trimming shortened V by 3 bases and J by 0 bases, and 15 bases separated the two germline ends. The CDR3 covers 17 residues. CDR3 nucleotide sequence: TGTGCCAGCAGCTTGTCGATCAGGGCCAACTCTGGAAACACCATATATTTT. Translating it yields CASSLSIRANSGNTIYF.

The gene calls are TRBV4-3 and TRBJ1-5; D unresolved. The CDR3 runs to 16 residues. The V gene's germline CDR1 is LGHNA and CDR2 YSLEER. V was shortened by 1 base and J by 1 base, with 11 bases between the two germline ends. The CDR3 coding sequence is TGCGCCAGCAGCCAAGGTCTCTTCCGGAGCAATCAGCCCCAGCATTTT. This sequence encodes CASSQGLFRSNQPQHF.

V usage is TRBV11-3 and J usage is TRBJ2-7, with D possibly TRBD1 on 5 matching bases. V lost 3 bases and J lost 4, with 16 bases in between. Germline values: CDR1 SGHNT, CDR2 YENEEA. CDR3 size: 15 residues. The CDR3 spells CASSFRRDSIYEQYF. In DNA form, the CDR3 reads TGTGCCAGCAGCTTCAGGAGAGACAGTATTTACGAGCAGTACTTC.

The chain employs TRBV5-6 and TRBJ2-7; D gene ambiguous. V lost 1 base, J lost 4 bases, and 9 bases lay in between. Germline V CDR1 and CDR2: SGHDT, YYEEEE. The length of the CDR3 is 13 residues. The CDR3 spells CASSLRSFYEQYF. The CDR3, as DNA: TGTGCCAGCAGCTTGCGATCTTTTTACGAGCAGTACTTC. The complete variable domain, with remaining parts taken from reference TRBV5-6 and TRBJ2-7, reads DAGVTQSPTHLIKTRGQQVTLRCSPKSGHDTVSWYQQALGQGPQFIFQYYEEEERQRGNFPDRFSGHQFPNYSSELNVNALLLGDSALYLCASSLRSFYEQYFGPGTRLTVT.

The V gene is TRBV2, the J gene TRBJ1-4, with TRBD1 identical over 9 bases. Unmatched junction bases numbered 5, after V lost 0 bases and J lost 6 bases. The CDR3 runs 16 residues. The germline V gene encodes CDR1 SNHLY and CDR2 FYNNEI. CDR3 in DNA: TGTGCCAGCAGTGAAGCGGGGACAGGGTGGGATGAAAAACTGTTTTTT. It translates to CASSEAGTGWDEKLFF.

This clone came up once. Other DNA sequences of this sample code for an identical CDR3. The genes are TRBV28 and TRBJ1-2; D call uncertain. The ends were cut back, 5 bases at V and 5 bases at J, with 6 bases in the middle. The CDR3 covers 11 residues. Germline V gene lookup returns CDR1 MDHEN and CDR2 SYDVKM. For the CDR3, the DNA is TGTGCCAGCAGTAGGTGGTATGGCTACACCTTC. This translates into CASSRWYGYTF.

The chain employs TRBV2 and TRBJ1-4; D might be TRBD1 (5 bases). The germline V gene encodes CDR1 SNHLY and CDR2 FYNNEI. This CDR3 region has 14 residues. V lost 3 bases to trimming and J lost 6 bases, with 11 bases between them. The CDR3 sequence: CASSDGQGHEKLFF. DNA of the CDR3: TGTGCCAGCAGTGACGGGCAGGGACATGAAAAACTGTTTTTT. The entire variable domain, with the rest obtained from reference TRBV2 and TRBJ1-4, is as follows: EPEVTQTPSHQVTQMGQEVILRCVPISNHLYFYWYRQILGQKVEFLVSFYNNEISEKSEIFDDQFSVERPDGSNFTLKIRSTKLEDSAMYFCASSDGQGHEKLFFGSGTQLSVL.

The rearrangement uses TRBV5-1 and TRBJ2-7; D ambiguous. The V end lost 2 bases, the J end lost 0 bases, and 6 bases lay between the germline ends. The germline V gene has CDR1 SGHRS and CDR2 YFSETQ. The CDR3 covers 13 residues. CDR3: CASSFAASYEQYF. The CDR3 bases are TGCGCCAGCAGCTTCGCGGCCTCCTACGAGCAGTACTTC.

This chain uses TRBV30 with TRBJ1-1, with D unresolved. Trimming cost V 2 bases and J 3 bases, with 10 bases left between them. CDR1 GTSNPN and CDR2 SVGIG come from the germline V gene (reference sequence). The CDR3 loop spans 13 amino acids. The CDR3 DNA is TGTGCCTGGAGTTTCCTAGAGGACACTGAAGCTTTCTTT. This translates into CAWSFLEDTEAFF.